This T cell receptor beta chain was documented in a study of early T cells in non-severe SARS-CoV-2 infection (dated by TCRdb to the early 2020s). General notes on the study: Because TCR sequencing relied on bulk RNA taken from unsorted whole blood, pairing of alpha and beta chains was not possible. On the study overall, not on this receptor specifically: VDJdb matching was skewed toward anti-spike CD8 responses and likely underestimated virus-specific expansions, missing private and CD4 specificities.

As encoded in the germline V gene, CDR1 is MRHNA while CDR2 is SNTAGT. Its CDR3 holds 14 amino acids, cysteine through phenylalanine. The sequence is cut down to CDR3 DNA, 42 bases in frame from base 1. V trim: 6 bases; J trim: 4 bases; unmatched bases: 3. With respect to this clonotype: Its antigen target is currently unknown. No clone much larger than this one lies a single base away; base qualities are absent.

The library was produced with 5' RACE. The sequencing machine was a NextSeq 500. In the TCR library protocol, unique molecular identifiers were attached to individual cDNA molecules to correct for PCR bias and sequencing error. Sequencing covered both TCR alpha and beta chains, and within each sample the abundances of alpha and beta sequences were tightly co-correlated. Processing in the source paper ran as follows. Decombinator V4 was used to annotate the V gene, J gene and CDR3 of the TCR sequences. Expanded TCRs were defined as changing significantly between any two time points under a Poisson model with p below 0.0001. TCR abundances were normalised to the total number of TCRs sequenced per sample and expressed as counts per million. MAIT TCRs were defined by TRAV1-2 paired with TRAJ12, TRAJ20 or TRAJ33, and iNKT TCRs by TRAV10 paired with TRAJ18. A search of VDJdb, accessed on 1 November 2021, was run for TCRs annotated to CMV, EBV and SARS-CoV-2, with TCRs annotated for multiple antigens excluded. TCRdb applied fastp at Q25 and MiXCR to the public reads, then kept only in-frame beta chains. One record per CDR3 amino acid sequence lists the most common genes and DNA. The V and J calls follow TCRdb's processing rather than the paper's. The sample yields around 55,000 distinct CDR3 sequences; 5% to 7.5% were counted once. Roughly 5% of the sample rests with the top ten.

A case-control design nested within a healthcare worker cohort in London, UK, was used, with weekly nasopharyngeal swab PCR tests and blood sampling performed. Between 23 and 31 March 2020, the week of the UK lockdown, healthcare workers were enrolled and then followed up weekly for as long as 16 weeks. The specimen comprised whole blood, sampled at baseline. The sequence was collected from an adult who was a healthcare worker with PCR-confirmed SARS-CoV-2 infection or an uninfected control (not recorded which). The chain is assembled from TRBV6-4 and TRBJ2-1, and 10 bases in between align with TRBD2. The CDR3 region: CASSELAGYNEQFF. The DNA is TGTGCCAGCAGCGAACTAGCGGGGTACAATGAGCAGTTCTTC.